Shown below are 16 T cell receptor beta chains from a single sample sequenced in a study of patients and donors after allogeneic stem cell transplantation. TCRdb redid the calling of the RT-PCR reads with MiXCR, one entry per CDR3 protein. Here the sample spans fewer than 200,000 distinct CDR3 sequences, 25% to 35% being singletons. Input material: blood, either unsorted or a sorted T cell fraction (not recorded which). The receptor source for this set is a human donor who was either an allogeneic HSCT recipient or a stem cell or donor lymphocyte infusion donor (not recorded which). It is not recorded whose cells these are; they may come from a transplant donor.

This clonotype has a handful of counts. This chain links TRBV13 with TRBJ1-1; 9 bases are a match to TRBD1. The CDR3 has 15 residues. Germline lookup yields CDR1 PRHDT and CDR2 FYEKMQ (reference sequence). V was clipped by 5 bases and J by 5 bases; unmatched bases: 9. Here the CDR3 DNA reads TGTGCCAGCAGCCCCCGGGGACAGGGCTATACTGAAGCTTTCTTT. Protein sequence: CASSPRGQGYTEAFF.

This chain links TRBV27 with TRBJ1-2; TRBD1 is a possible D gene (6 bases). The length of the CDR3 is 14 residues. V shed 6 bases and J shed 6 bases, with 17 bases lying between them. Germline CDR1 and CDR2: MNHEY and SMNVEV (reference sequence). CDR3 DNA: TGTGCCAGCAGCCAAGCGCCCGGGGGCCATGGCTACACCTTC. It codes for CASSQAPGGHGYTF.

The sample holds a few counts of this clonotype. The V and J genes are TRBV10-3 and TRBJ2-3, with 7 bases fitting TRBD2. The CDR3 runs 19 residues. Germline V gives CDR1 ENHRY, CDR2 SYGVKD. V was pared by 2 bases and J by 1 base, with 15 bases of the junction left unmatched. This CDR3 reads CAISEPKYEGGPGTDTQYF. As DNA, the CDR3 is TGTGCCATCAGTGAGCCCAAATACGAGGGAGGGCCGGGCACAGATACGCAGTATTTT.

The chain recombines TRBV20-1 with TRBJ2-4; TRBD2 might be the D (5 bases). Germline-derived CDR1 and CDR2 are DFQATT and SNEGSKA (reference sequence). The CDR3 spans 15 residues. V lost 3 bases and J 2 bases, leaving 14 bases between the germline ends. The DNA for the CDR3 is TGCAGTGCTAGCGGGGATACCCTAACCAAAAACATTCAGTACTTC. Its protein is CSASGDTLTKNIQYF.

This clonotype was picked up a small number of times. V is TRBV2 and J is TRBJ2-1; 11 bases line up with TRBD2. J lost 3 bases, V lost 6 bases, and 1 base had no gene match. CDR3 size: 14 residues. Germline lookup yields CDR1 SNHLY and CDR2 FYNNEI. The CDR3 here is CASRGLADYNEQFF. The CDR3 DNA sequence: TGTGCCAGCAGGGGACTAGCGGACTACAATGAGCAGTTCTTC.

V and J are TRBV10-3 and TRBJ1-1, with D maybe TRBD1 (6 bases). Germline CDR1 and CDR2: ENHRY and SYGVKD. With 5 bases removed from V and 4 bases from J, the gap between germline ends came to 14 bases. The CDR3 has 14 amino acids. CDR3 residues: CAISSTGWGTEAFF. DNA of the CDR3: TGTGCCATCAGTTCCACAGGGTGGGGCACTGAAGCTTTCTTT.

This chain links TRBV20-1 with TRBJ2-7; D ambiguous. This CDR3 contains 13 residues. Germline CDR1 is DFQATT and CDR2 is SNEGSKA (reference sequence). V lost 5 bases and J lost 0, with 11 bases in between. The CDR3 bases are TGCAGTGCTGAGGAAAACTTCTCCTACGAGCAGTACTTC. Amino acids: CSAEENFSYEQYF.

The chain has TRBV6-5 and TRBJ2-7; D remains unclear. This CDR3 comprises 14 residues. The V gene lost 0 bases and the J gene lost 2 bases, with 8 bases spanning the gap. CDR1 MNHEY and CDR2 SVGAGI come from the germline V gene. In DNA, the CDR3 is TGTGCCAGCAGTTACTCAGGTGTCGCCTACGAGCAGTACTTC. Translating it yields CASSYSGVAYEQYF.

This chain uses TRBV5-4 with TRBJ2-3; D remains unclear. Germline CDR1 and CDR2: SGHNT and YYREEE (reference sequence). This CDR3 has 14 amino acids. Trimming pared 2 bases from V and 1 base from J, leaving 8 bases between. Written as DNA, the CDR3 is TGTGCCAGCAGCTTTAGCAGCCGCACAGATACGCAGTATTTT. Translating it yields CASSFSSRTDTQYF.

The chain uses TRBV5-1 and TRBJ2-5; D remains ambiguous. Trimming removed 0 bases at V and 4 bases at J, with 13 bases between. CDR1 SGHRS and CDR2 YFSETQ come from the germline V gene. This CDR3 has 15 residues. The CDR3 sequence is CASSLAFGPRETQYF. As DNA, the CDR3 is TGCGCCAGCAGCTTGGCTTTTGGGCCGAGAGAGACCCAGTACTTC.

This clonotype was seen just once. The V and J genes are TRBV12-3 or TRBV12-4 and TRBJ2-5; 7 nucleotides match TRBD1. The J segment lost 1 base and the V segment lost 6 bases, leaving 5 bases of the junction unmatched. The CDR3 runs 14 residues. CDR3 region: CASSPTGTQETQYF. CDR3 DNA: TGTGCCAGCAGCCCGACAGGGACCCAAGAGACCCAGTACTTC.

This clonotype was counted a few times. This chain connects TRBV16 to TRBJ1-1; possibly TRBD1 for D (6 bases). The CDR3 loop spans 17 amino acids. V was clipped by 4 bases and J by 6 bases, with 24 bases between them. In germline, CDR1 is KGHSY, CDR2 FQNENV. The CDR3 bases are TGTGCCAGCAGCCTAATCCCGCCAGGGGAGGGTAACGCTGAAGCTTTCTTT. As protein: CASSLIPPGEGNAEAFF.

CDR3 amino acids: CASSFYETQYF. The CDR3 coding sequence is TGTGCCAGCAGCTTTTATGAGACCCAGTACTTC. The V call is TRBV7-2, the J call TRBJ2-5; D gene uncertain. This CDR3 has 11 residues. CDR1 and CDR2 from the germline V gene are SGHTA and FQGNSA. Trimming stripped 3 bases from V and 5 bases from J, with 4 bases between.

The V and J genes are TRBV29-1 and TRBJ1-1, with D perhaps matching TRBD1 (6 bases). CDR1 and CDR2 (germline): SQVTM, ANQGSEA. V dropped 8 bases and J dropped 4 bases, with 17 bases sitting between them. The CDR3 is 13 amino acids. As DNA, the CDR3 is TGCAGCACCTCAGGGGCCCCAGCCACTGAAGCTTTCTTT. Residues: CSTSGAPATEAFF.

The chain uses TRBV2 and TRBJ2-7; a weak D match, TRBD2 (7 bases). The CDR3 extends over 14 amino acids. Germline V gene data show CDR1 as SNHLY and CDR2 as FYNNEI. The V end lost 4 bases, the J end lost 3 bases, and 13 bases lay between the germline ends. The CDR3 loop is CASSARGGIYEQYF. In DNA, the CDR3 is TGTGCCAGCAGTGCAAGGGGGGGTATCTACGAGCAGTACTTC.

The chain links TRBV20-1 to TRBJ2-7, with a possible D match to TRBD2 (6 bases). Germline V gene sequence: CDR1 DFQATT, CDR2 SNEGSKA (reference sequence). The CDR3 length is 15 residues. The V and J ends lost 0 bases and 4 bases respectively, with 16 bases between them. The CDR3 loop reads CSARDVTSGNYEQYF. The CDR3 bases are TGCAGTGCTAGAGATGTGACTAGTGGGAATTACGAGCAGTACTTC.